What follows is one T cell receptor (beta chain) and its context. What it binds is not known. Germline CDR1 MNHEY, CDR2 SVGAGI. This CDR3 has 15 amino acids. Trimming removed 0 bases from V and 5 bases from J, with 13 bases in between. Measured with immunoSEQ multiplex PCR; TCRdb has only the in-frame clones, and not every one. Of roughly 20,000 clones in the sample, around 82% were seen once. This record comes from a study of OX40 agonist ivuxolimab in advanced cancers. Regarding the study as a whole: CD4+ and CD8+ blood T cells expanded clonally by week 6 at 0.1 to 3.0 mg/kg. Patients who responded partially at 0.1-3.0 mg/kg showed clonal expansion ranking among the lowest.

This clonotype originated in an adult with an advanced solid tumor such as melanoma, head and neck, liver or kidney cancer. The V and J genes are TRBV6-5 and TRBJ1-2, with TRBD1 as a possible D gene (6 bases). This material consisted of CD4+ or CD8+ T cells sorted from blood, taken in a trial of the OX40 agonist ivuxolimab. The CDR3 region is CASSYSRGRSYGYTF. The DNA for the CDR3 is TGTGCCAGCAGTTACTCCCGGGGGCGAAGTTATGGCTACACCTTC.